These 11 T cell receptor beta chains were sequenced from one sample in a study of PD-L1 blockade in urothelial cancer. Regarding time point: peripheral blood 6 weeks after treatment start. The method was immunoSEQ multiplex PCR; TCRdb's version includes in-frame clones alone and lacks a portion of them. This sample has about 36,000 clones, with around 84% found just once. Sequenced material: PBMCs, taken around atezolizumab (anti-PD-L1) treatment. All receptors come from a man aged 40-49 years with urothelial cancer.

This clone showed up just a few times. The rearrangement joins TRBV12-2 to TRBJ2-7; the table gives TRBD2 as D, unverified against the DNA. TRBV12-2 is shown as a pseudogene. The CDR3 is 16 residues long. In DNA form, the CDR3 reads TGTGCAAGTCGCTTGATACGGGGGGATACTGCGTACGAGCAGTACTTC. It is translated as CASRLIRGDTAYEQYF.

Here the CDR3 reads CASSQDQVVNEQFF. The CDR3 DNA reads TGTGCCAGCAGCCAAGATCAGGTGGTTAATGAGCAGTTCTTC. The chain recombines TRBV14 with TRBJ2-1; D is uncertain. The germline CDR1 and CDR2 sequences are SGHDN and FVKESK. V was trimmed by 0 bases and J by 7 bases, leaving 10 bases between them. The CDR3 runs 14 residues.

The V and J genes are TRBV4-1 and TRBJ1-2, with D unclear. From germline, CDR1 is MGHRA and CDR2 YSYEKL. The ends were cut back, 1 base at V and 5 bases at J, with 20 bases in the middle. There are 17 residues in the CDR3. The CDR3 sequence: CASSQVLEGRAPYGYTF. The CDR3 DNA reads TGCGCCAGCAGCCAAGTGCTTGAAGGGAGGGCCCCGTATGGCTACACCTTC.

This chain joins TRBV29-1 and TRBJ1-5; D is perhaps TRBD1 (5 bases). Germline V lookup: CDR1 SQVTM, CDR2 ANQGSEA. Trimming removed 5 bases at V and 10 bases at J, with 18 bases between. The CDR3 is made up of 13 amino acids. CDR3 bases: TGCAGCGTTAGATGGGGCCCCCAAGGACCCCAGCATTTT. It translates to CSVRWGPQGPQHF.

The chain uses TRBV11-3 and TRBJ2-1, with 8 bases aligning to TRBD2. J gave up 6 bases and V 1 base, and 5 bases lay outside the gene matches. CDR1 SGHNT and CDR2 YENEEA come from the germline V gene. The CDR3 extends over 15 amino acids. The CDR3 DNA sequence: TGTGCCAGCAGCTTAGGAGGGACTAGTCGCAATGAGCAGTTCTTC. Translating it yields CASSLGGTSRNEQFF.

There are a few counts of this clone. CDR3 residues: CASKGRGNTEAFF. The DNA for the CDR3 is TGTGCCAGCAAAGGACGGGGGAACACTGAAGCTTTCTTT. This chain uses TRBV28 with TRBJ1-1; D unclear. Germline V CDR1 and CDR2: MDHEN, SYDVKM. The ends were cut back, 7 bases at V and 1 base at J, with 10 bases in the middle. The CDR3 consists of 13 residues. The variable domain in full, with the rest retrieved from reference TRBV28 and TRBJ1-1, is DVKVTQSSRYLVKRTGEKVFLECVQDMDHENMFWYRQDPGLGLRLIYFSYDVKMKEKGDIPEGYSVSREKKERFSLILESASTNQTSMYLCASKGRGNTEAFFGQGTRLTVV.

The chain is built from TRBV9 and TRBJ2-5, with TRBD2 identical over 10 bases. Trimming took 0 bases from V and 5 from J; bases not matched to a gene: 1. The CDR3 is made up of 14 amino acids. In germline, CDR1 is SGDLS, CDR2 YYNGEE. Here the CDR3 DNA reads TGTGCCAGCAGCGTAGGAGCGGGAGGGGAGACCCAGTACTTC. Protein: CASSVGAGGETQYF.

CDR3: CASSLQAGGSYEQYF. The CDR3 DNA sequence: TGTGCCAGCAGCTTACAAGCGGGGGGCTCCTACGAGCAGTACTTC. The rearrangement uses TRBV13 and TRBJ2-7; 9 nucleotides line up with TRBD2. Germline loops: CDR1 PRHDT, CDR2 FYEKMQ (reference sequence). The CDR3 sequence is 15 residues long. After removal of 2 bases from V and 0 bases from J, the junction contained 2 bases not matched to a gene.

V is TRBV5-6 and J is TRBJ2-5; 13 bases are shared with TRBD2. Germline V gives CDR1 SGHDT, CDR2 YYEEEE. The CDR3 is 18 residues long. The trim removed 3 bases at V and 3 bases at J, leaving 11 bases unmatched. The CDR3 reads CASSSGLAGVGRKETQYF. CDR3 in DNA: TGTGCCAGCAGCTCCGGACTAGCGGGAGTCGGTAGAAAAGAGACCCAGTACTTC.

This CDR3 is CAWDGTNQPQHF. For the CDR3, the DNA is TGTGCCTGGGACGGGACAAATCAGCCCCAGCATTTT. V is TRBV30 and J is TRBJ1-5, with D perhaps matching TRBD1 (6 bases). The CDR3 runs to 12 residues. Trimming shortened V by 5 bases and J by 4 bases, and 9 bases separated the two germline ends. Per germline, CDR1 GTSNPN and CDR2 SVGIG (reference sequence).

V gene TRBV28 combines with J gene TRBJ2-6, with 9 bases fitting TRBD1. The CDR3 extends over 21 amino acids. Losses at the gene ends were 3 bases for V and 0 bases for J; bases not matched to a gene: 15. Germline V gene lookup returns CDR1 MDHEN and CDR2 SYDVKM. DNA of the CDR3: TGTGCCAGCAGTTTCTTTGGGACAGGGAATTTTATGAGCTCTGGGGCCAACGTCCTGACTTTC. Its translation: CASSFFGTGNFMSSGANVLTF.